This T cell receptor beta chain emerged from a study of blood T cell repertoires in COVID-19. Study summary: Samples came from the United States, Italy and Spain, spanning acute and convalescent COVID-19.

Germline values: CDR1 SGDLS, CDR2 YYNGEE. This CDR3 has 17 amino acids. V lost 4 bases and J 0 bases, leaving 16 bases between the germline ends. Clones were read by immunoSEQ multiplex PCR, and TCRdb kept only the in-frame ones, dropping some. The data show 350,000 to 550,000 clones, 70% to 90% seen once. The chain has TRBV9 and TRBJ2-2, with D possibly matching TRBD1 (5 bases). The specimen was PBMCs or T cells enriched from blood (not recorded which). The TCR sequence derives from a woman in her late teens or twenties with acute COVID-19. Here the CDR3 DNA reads TGTGCCAGCAGCCCCAGCTTCACAGGACCGAACACCGGGGAGCTGTTTTTT. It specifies CASSPSFTGPNTGELFF.